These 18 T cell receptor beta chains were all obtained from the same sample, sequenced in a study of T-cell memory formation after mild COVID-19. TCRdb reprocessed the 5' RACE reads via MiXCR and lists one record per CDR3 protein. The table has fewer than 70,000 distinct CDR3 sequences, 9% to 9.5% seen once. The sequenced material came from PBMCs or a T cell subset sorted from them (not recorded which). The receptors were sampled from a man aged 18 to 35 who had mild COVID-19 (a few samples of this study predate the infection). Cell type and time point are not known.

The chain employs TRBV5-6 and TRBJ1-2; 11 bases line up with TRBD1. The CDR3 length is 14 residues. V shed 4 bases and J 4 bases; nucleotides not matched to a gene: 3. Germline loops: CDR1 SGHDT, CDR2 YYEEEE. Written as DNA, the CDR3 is TGTGCCAGCAGCCGGACAGGGGGCGCCTATGGCTACACCTTC. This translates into CASSRTGGAYGYTF.

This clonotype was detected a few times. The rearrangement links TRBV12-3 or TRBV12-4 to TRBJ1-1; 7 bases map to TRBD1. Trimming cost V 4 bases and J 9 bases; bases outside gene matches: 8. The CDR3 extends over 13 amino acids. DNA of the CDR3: TGTGCCAGCAGTTCCACGGGACAGACTCAAGCTTTCTTT. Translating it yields CASSSTGQTQAFF.

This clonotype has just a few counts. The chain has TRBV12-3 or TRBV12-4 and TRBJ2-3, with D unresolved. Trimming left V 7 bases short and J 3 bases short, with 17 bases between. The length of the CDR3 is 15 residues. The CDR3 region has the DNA TGTGCCAGCACCCCTGGAAGGGTGGTTACAGATACGCAGTATTTT. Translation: CASTPGRVVTDTQYF.

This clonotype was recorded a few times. The CDR3 region is CASSPWTGANVLTF. The DNA for the CDR3 is TGTGCCAGCAGCCCCTGGACTGGGGCCAACGTCCTGACTTTC. The chain employs TRBV14 and TRBJ2-6; the D is unclear. The germline V gene has CDR1 SGHDN and CDR2 FVKESK. This CDR3 has 14 residues. Trimming cost V 4 bases and J 2 bases, with 6 bases left between them.

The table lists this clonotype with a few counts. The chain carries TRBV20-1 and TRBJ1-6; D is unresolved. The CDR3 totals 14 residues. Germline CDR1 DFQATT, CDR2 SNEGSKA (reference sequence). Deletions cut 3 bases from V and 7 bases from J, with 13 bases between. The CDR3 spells CSASREVENSPLHF. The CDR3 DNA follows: TGCAGTGCTAGCAGAGAGGTTGAAAATTCACCCCTCCACTTT.

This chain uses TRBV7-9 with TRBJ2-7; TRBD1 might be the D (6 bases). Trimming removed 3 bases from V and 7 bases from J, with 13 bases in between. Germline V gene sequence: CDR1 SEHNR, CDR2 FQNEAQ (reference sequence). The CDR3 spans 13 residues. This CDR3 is CASSLGATTEQYF. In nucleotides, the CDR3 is TGTGCCAGCAGCTTGGGGGCCACCACGGAGCAGTACTTC.

In DNA, the CDR3 is TGTGCCAGCAGTGGGTATGGCAGCGCGAACATTCAGTACTTC. It is translated as CASSGYGSANIQYF. The genes are TRBV25-1 and TRBJ2-4, with D unclear. The germline V gene encodes CDR1 MGHDK and CDR2 SYGVNS. Trimming removed 4 bases at V and 7 bases at J, with 14 bases between. The CDR3 extends over 14 amino acids.

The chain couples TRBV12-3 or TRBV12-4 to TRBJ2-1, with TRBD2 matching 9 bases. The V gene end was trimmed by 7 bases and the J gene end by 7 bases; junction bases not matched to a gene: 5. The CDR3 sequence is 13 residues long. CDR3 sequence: CASKAGGGNEQFF. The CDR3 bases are TGTGCCAGCAAAGCGGGGGGTGGAAATGAGCAGTTCTTC.

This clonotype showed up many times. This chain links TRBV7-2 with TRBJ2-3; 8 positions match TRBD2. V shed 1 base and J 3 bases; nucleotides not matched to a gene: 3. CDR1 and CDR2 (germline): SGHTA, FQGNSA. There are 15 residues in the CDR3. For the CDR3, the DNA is TGTGCCAGCAGCTTAGTAGCGGGGAGGACAGATACGCAGTATTTT. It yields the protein CASSLVAGRTDTQYF.

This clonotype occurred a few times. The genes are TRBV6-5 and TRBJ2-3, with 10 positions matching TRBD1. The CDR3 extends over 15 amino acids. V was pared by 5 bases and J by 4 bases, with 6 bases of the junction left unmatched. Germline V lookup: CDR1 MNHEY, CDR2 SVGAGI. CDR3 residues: CASSAWTGGADTQYF. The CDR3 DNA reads TGTGCCAGCAGTGCATGGACAGGGGGAGCAGATACGCAGTATTTT.

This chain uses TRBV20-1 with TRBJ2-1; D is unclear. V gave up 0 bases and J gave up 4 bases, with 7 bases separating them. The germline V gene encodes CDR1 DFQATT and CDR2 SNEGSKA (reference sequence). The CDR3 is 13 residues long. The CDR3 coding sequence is TGCAGTGCTAGAGATACCCGGTACAATGAGCAGTTCTTC. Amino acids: CSARDTRYNEQFF.

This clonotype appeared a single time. CDR3 residues: CASSFAGGNEQYF. The CDR3 coding sequence is TGTGCCAGCAGCTTTGCAGGGGGTAACGAGCAGTACTTC. The chain recombines TRBV7-3 with TRBJ2-7; TRBD1 matches 7 bases. Germline V gives CDR1 SGHTA, CDR2 FQGTGA. The J segment lost 5 bases and the V segment lost 3 bases, leaving 4 bases of the junction unmatched. This CDR3 is built from 13 residues.

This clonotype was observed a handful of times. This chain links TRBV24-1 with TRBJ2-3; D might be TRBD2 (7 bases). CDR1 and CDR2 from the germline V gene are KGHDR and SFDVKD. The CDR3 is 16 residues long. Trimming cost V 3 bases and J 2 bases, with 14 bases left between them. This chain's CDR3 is CATSDPSGGLTDTQYF. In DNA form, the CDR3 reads TGTGCCACCAGTGATCCGTCGGGGGGCCTCACAGATACGCAGTATTTT.

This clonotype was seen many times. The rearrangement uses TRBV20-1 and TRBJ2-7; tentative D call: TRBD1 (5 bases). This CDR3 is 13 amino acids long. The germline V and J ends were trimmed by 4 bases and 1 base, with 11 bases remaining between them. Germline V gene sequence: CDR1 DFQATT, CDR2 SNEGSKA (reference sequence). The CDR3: CSATRGISYEQYV. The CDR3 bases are TGCAGTGCTACTAGGGGCATTTCCTACGAGCAGTACGTC.

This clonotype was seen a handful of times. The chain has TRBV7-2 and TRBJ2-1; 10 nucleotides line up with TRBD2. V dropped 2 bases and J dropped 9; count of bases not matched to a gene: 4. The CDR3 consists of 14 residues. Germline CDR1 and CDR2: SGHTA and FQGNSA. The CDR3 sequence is CASSLPPSGGEQFF. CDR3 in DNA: TGTGCCAGCAGCTTACCCCCTAGCGGGGGTGAGCAGTTCTTC.

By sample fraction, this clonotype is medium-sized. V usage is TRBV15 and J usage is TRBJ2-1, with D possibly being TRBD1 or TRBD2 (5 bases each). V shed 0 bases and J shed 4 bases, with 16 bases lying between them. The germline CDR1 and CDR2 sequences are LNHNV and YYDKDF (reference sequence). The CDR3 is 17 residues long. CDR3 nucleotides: TGTGCCACCAGCAGAGACGCAGGGACCCAACCGTACAATGAGCAGTTCTTC. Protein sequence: CATSRDAGTQPYNEQFF.

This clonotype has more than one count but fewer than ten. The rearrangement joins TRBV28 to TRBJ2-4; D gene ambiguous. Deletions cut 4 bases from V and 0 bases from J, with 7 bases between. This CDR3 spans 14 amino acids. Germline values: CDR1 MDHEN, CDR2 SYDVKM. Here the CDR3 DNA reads TGTGCCAGCAGTTACGAGGTAGCCAAAAACATTCAGTACTTC. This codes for CASSYEVAKNIQYF. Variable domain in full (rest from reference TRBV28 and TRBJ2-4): DVKVTQSSRYLVKRTGEKVFLECVQDMDHENMFWYRQDPGLGLRLIYFSYDVKMKEKGDIPEGYSVSREKKERFSLILESASTNQTSMYLCASSYEVAKNIQYFGAGTRLSVL.

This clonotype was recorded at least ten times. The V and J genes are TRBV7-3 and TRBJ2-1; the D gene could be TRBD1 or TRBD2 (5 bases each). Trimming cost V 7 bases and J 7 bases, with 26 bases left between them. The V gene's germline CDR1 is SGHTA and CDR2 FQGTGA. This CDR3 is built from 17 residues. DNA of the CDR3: TGTGCCAGCACCACTCCGGGGCTTACAACGGGAAATAATGAGCAGTTCTTC. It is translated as CASTTPGLTTGNNEQFF.